The subject of this entry is one TCR beta chain. This CDR3 has 13 amino acids. With V trimmed by 3 bases and J by 6 bases, 4 bases remained unmatched. The V gene's germline CDR1 is KGHSH and CDR2 LQKENI. Clones were read by immunoSEQ multiplex PCR, and TCRdb kept only the in-frame ones, dropping some. Counted here are about 290,000 clones, around four fifths occurring once; the ten biggest clones make up around 4.2%. The data stem from a study of blood T cell repertoires in COVID-19. Sample: peripheral blood. The rearrangement uses TRBV18 and TRBJ2-7, with 8 bases matching TRBD1. The sequence was collected from a woman between 50 and 59 years old with active or convalescent COVID-19. The CDR3 bases are TGTGCCAGCTCACCCCTTGGGACAGGCGAGCAGTACTTC. As protein: CASSPLGTGEQYF.